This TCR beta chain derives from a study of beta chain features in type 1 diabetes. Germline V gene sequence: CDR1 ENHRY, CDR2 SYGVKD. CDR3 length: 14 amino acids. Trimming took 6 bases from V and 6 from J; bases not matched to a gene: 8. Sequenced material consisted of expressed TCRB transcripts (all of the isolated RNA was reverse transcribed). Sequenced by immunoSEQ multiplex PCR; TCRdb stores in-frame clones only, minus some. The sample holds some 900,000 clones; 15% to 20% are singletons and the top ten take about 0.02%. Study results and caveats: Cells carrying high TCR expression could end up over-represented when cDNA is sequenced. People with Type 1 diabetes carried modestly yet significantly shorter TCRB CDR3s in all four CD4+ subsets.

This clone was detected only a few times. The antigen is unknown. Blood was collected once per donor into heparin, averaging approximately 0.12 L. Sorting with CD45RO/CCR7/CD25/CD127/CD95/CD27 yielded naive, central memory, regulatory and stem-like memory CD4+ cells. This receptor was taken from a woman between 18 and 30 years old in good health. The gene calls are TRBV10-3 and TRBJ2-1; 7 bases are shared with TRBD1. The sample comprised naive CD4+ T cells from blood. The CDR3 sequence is CAIRGQTPPNEQFF. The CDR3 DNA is TGTGCCATCAGGGGACAGACTCCCCCCAATGAGCAGTTCTTC.